Presented here are 6 T cell receptor beta chains from one specimen sequenced in a study of Ad26.COV2.S vaccination and SARS-CoV-2 variants. The treatment here: some 19 received Ad26.COV2.S at low or high dose, single or two shots; roughly 5 received placebo; per-sample allocation not given. At day 63 after the first vaccine or placebo injection, samples were drawn. Produced via immunoSEQ multiplex PCR; TCRdb's table is partial and in-frame only. The table shows about 350,000 clones, with more than 85% occurring only once. Sequences were derived from peripheral blood, sampled in a trial of Ad26.COV2.S vaccine versus placebo. The receptors were sampled from a person aged 18-60 years who received the Ad26.COV2.S COVID-19 vaccine or a placebo.

The chain recombines TRBV6-2 or TRBV6-3 with TRBJ1-2; 7 bases align to TRBD1. The V gene's germline CDR1 is MNHEY and CDR2 SVGEGT. The J segment lost 2 bases and the V segment lost 4 bases, leaving 1 base of the junction unmatched. The CDR3 extends over 13 amino acids. The CDR3 bases are TGTGCCAGCAGTTCACAGGGGAACTATGGCTACACCTTC. Translated, it gives CASSSQGNYGYTF.

In DNA form, the CDR3 reads TGTGCCAGCAGCCAGGCCCTGCGCGGCGGGGGGGCCTTAGATACGCAGTATTTT. The encoded protein is CASSQALRGGGALDTQYF. This chain links TRBV3-1 (or the pseudogene TRBV3-2) with TRBJ2-3; 9 bases fit TRBD2. Germline V gives CDR1 LGHDT, CDR2 YNNKEL (reference sequence). CDR3 size: 18 residues. Unmatched junction bases numbered 15, after V lost 3 bases and J lost 5 bases.

The rearrangement links TRBV9 to TRBJ1-1, with D perhaps TRBD1 (5 bases). Trimming removed 4 bases from V and 4 bases from J, with 20 bases in between. The CDR3 contains 16 residues. Germline loops: CDR1 SGDLS, CDR2 YYNGEE. This chain's CDR3 is CASSPGAGSLRTEAFF. The CDR3 coding sequence is TGTGCCAGCAGCCCCGGGGCGGGGAGTCTACGCACTGAAGCTTTCTTT.

This clone was counted once. The chain carries TRBV5-4 and TRBJ1-1, with a possible D match to TRBD1 (5 bases). Germline values: CDR1 SGHNT, CDR2 YYREEE (reference sequence). This CDR3 has 13 amino acids. Trimming shortened V by 4 bases and J by 1 base, and 8 bases separated the two germline ends. The CDR3 DNA is TGTGCCAGCAGCGCGGGACGGAACACTGAAGCTTTCTTT. Translated: CASSAGRNTEAFF. The whole variable domain, remainder taken from reference TRBV5-4 and TRBJ1-1, is ETGVTQSPTHLIKTRGQQVTLRCSSQSGHNTVSWYQQALGQGPQFIFQYYREEENGRGNFPPRFSGLQFPNYSSELNVNALELDDSALYLCASSAGRNTEAFFGQGTRLTVV.

This rearrangement joins TRBV5-1 to TRBJ2-4; the match to TRBD2 covers 7 bases. Germline CDR1 reads SGHRS; CDR2 reads YFSETQ. The CDR3 extends over 14 amino acids. V lost 1 base to trimming and J lost 9 bases; unmatched junction nucleotides: 7. The CDR3 nucleotides read TGCGCCAGCAGCTTGAGCGGGGCGGGCGGCATTCAGTACTTC. Translating gives CASSLSGAGGIQYF.

The gene calls are TRBV6-6 and TRBJ2-3; 11 bases agree with TRBD2. CDR1 and CDR2 (germline): MNHNY, SVGAGI (reference sequence). The CDR3 runs 14 residues. The V and J ends lost 10 bases and 1 base, in that order; junction bases with no gene match: 4. The CDR3 nucleotides are TGTGCCACCCAGACTAGCGGGGGCACAGATACGCAGTATTTT. It is translated as CATQTSGGTDTQYF.